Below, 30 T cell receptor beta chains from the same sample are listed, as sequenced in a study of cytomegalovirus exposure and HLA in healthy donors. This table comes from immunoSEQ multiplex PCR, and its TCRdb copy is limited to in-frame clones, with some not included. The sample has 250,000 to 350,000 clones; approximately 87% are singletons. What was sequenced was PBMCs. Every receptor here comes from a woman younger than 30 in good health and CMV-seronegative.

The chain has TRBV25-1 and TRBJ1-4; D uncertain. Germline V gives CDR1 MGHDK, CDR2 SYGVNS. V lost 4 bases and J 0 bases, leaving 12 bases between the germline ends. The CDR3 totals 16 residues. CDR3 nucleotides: TGTGCCAGCAGTGTCCTCGTAGGAGCAACTAATGAAAAACTGTTTTTT. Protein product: CASSVLVGATNEKLFF.

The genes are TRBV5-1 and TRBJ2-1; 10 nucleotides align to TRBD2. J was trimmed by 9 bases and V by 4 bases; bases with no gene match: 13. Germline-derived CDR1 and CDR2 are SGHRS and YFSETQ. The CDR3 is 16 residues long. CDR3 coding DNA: TGCGCCAGCAGCCCCACCGGACTAGCGGTGGGGGGTGAGCAGTTCTTC. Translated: CASSPTGLAVGGEQFF.

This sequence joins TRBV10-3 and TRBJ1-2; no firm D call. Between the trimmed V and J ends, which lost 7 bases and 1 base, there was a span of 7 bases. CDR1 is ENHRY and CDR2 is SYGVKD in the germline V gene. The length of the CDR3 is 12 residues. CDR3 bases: TGTGCCATCACCCCGGGTAACTATGGCTACACCTTC. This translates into CAITPGNYGYTF.

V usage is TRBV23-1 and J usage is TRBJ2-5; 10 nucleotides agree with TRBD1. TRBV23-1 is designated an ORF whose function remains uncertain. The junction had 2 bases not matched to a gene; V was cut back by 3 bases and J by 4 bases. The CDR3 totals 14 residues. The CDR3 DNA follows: TGCGCCAGCAGTCACGGGACAGGGGCAGAGACCCAGTACTTC. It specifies CASSHGTGAETQYF.

The chain's CDR3 is CASRPDRNNQPQHF. DNA for the CDR3: TGTGCCAGCAGGCCGGACAGGAACAATCAGCCCCAGCATTTT. The chain employs TRBV6-5 and TRBJ1-5; 7 bases map to TRBD1. Germline loops: CDR1 MNHEY, CDR2 SVGAGI. The trim removed 6 bases at V and 3 bases at J, leaving 5 bases unmatched. The CDR3 length is 14 residues.

The CDR3 DNA is TGTGCCAGCAGCTGGGGAGCGGGCCCAGGTTACGAGCAGTACTTC. The encoded protein is CASSWGAGPGYEQYF. The chain carries TRBV5-6 and TRBJ2-7, with D possibly matching TRBD2 (6 bases). Germline V CDR1 and CDR2: SGHDT, YYEEEE. This CDR3 spans 15 amino acids. The V end was cut by 3 bases, the J end by 4 bases, with 17 bases between.

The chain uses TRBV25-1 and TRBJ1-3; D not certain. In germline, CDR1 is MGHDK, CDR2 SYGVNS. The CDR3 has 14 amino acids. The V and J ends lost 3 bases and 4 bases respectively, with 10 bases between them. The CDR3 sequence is CASSDFSSGNTIYF. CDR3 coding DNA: TGTGCCAGCAGTGATTTTTCCTCCGGAAACACCATATATTTT.

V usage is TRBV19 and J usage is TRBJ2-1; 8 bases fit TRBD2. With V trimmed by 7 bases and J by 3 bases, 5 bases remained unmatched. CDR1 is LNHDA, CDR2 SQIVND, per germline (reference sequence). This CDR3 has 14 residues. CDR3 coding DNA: TGTGCCAGTACTTCAGCGGGAGTCTACAATGAGCAGTTCTTC. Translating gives CASTSAGVYNEQFF. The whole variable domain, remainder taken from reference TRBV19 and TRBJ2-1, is DGGITQSPKYLFRKEGQNVTLSCEQNLNHDAMYWYRQDPGQGLRLIYYSQIVNDFQKGDIAEGYSVSREKKESFPLTVTSAQKNPTAFYLCASTSAGVYNEQFFGPGTRLTVL.

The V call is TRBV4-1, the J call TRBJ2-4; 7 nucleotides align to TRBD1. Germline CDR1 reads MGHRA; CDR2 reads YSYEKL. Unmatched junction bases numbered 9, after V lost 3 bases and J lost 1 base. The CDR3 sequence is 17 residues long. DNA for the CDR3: TGCGCCAGCAGCCACGGGACAGCCCCCCGTGCCAAAAACATTCAGTACTTC. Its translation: CASSHGTAPRAKNIQYF.

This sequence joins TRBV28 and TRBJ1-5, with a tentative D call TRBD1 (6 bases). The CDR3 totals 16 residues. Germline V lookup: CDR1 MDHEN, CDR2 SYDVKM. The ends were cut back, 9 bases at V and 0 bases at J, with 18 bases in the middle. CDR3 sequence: CASYRDFDYSNQPQHF. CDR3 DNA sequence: TGTGCCAGTTACAGGGATTTTGATTATAGCAATCAGCCCCAGCATTTT.

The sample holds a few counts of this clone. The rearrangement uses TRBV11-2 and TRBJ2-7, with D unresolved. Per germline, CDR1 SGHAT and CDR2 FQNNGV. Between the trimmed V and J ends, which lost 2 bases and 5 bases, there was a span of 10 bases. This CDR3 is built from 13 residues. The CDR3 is CASSLWLGHEQYF. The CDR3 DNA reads TGTGCCAGCAGCTTATGGCTTGGGCACGAGCAGTACTTC.

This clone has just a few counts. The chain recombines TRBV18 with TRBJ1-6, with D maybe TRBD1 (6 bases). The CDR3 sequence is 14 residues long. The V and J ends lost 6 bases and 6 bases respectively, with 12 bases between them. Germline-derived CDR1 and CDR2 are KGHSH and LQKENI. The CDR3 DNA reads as TGTGCCAGCTCTCCAACAGGGTCTAATTCACCCCTCCACTTT. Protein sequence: CASSPTGSNSPLHF. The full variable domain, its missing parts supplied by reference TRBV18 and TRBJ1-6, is NAGVMQNPRHLVRRRGQEARLRCSPMKGHSHVYWYRQLPEEGLKFMVYLQKENIIDESGMPKERFSAEFPKEGPSILRIQQVVRGDSAAYFCASSPTGSNSPLHFGNGTRLTVT.

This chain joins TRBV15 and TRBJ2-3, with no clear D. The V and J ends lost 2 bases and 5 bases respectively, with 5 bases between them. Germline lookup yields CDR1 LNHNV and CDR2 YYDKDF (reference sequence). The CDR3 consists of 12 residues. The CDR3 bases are TGTGCCACCAGCAGATTTCTAGATACGCAGTATTTT. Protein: CATSRFLDTQYF. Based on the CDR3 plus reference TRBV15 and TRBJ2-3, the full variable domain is DAMVIQNPRYQVTQFGKPVTLSCSQTLNHNVMYWYQQKSSQAPKLLFHYYDKDFNNEADTPDNFQSRRPNTSFCFLDIRSPGLGDTAMYLCATSRFLDTQYFGPGTRLTVL.

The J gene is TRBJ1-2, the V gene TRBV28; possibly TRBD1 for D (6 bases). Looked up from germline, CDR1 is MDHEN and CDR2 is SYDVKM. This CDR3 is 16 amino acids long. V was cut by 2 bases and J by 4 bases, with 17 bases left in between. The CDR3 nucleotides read TGTGCCAGCAGTTTAGGGGGGGCGCGGTCGAGCTATGGCTACACCTTC. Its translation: CASSLGGARSSYGYTF.

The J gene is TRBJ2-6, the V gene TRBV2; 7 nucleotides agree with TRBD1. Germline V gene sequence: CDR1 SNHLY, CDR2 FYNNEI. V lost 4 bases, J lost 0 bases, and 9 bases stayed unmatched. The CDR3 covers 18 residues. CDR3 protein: CASSAPGQTPSGANVLTF. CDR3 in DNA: TGTGCCAGCAGTGCACCGGGACAGACACCCTCTGGGGCCAACGTCCTGACTTTC.

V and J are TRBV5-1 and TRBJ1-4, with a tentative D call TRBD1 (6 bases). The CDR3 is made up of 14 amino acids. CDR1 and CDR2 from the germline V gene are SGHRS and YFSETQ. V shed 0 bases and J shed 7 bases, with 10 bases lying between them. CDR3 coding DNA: TGCGCCAGCAGCTTGGTAGGGGGTGGTGAAAAACTGTTTTTT. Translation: CASSLVGGGEKLFF.

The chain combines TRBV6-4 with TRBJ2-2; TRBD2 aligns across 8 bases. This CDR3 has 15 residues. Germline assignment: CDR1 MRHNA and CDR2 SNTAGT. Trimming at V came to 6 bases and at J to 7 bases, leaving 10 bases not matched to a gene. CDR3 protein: CASRSIAGSGGELFF. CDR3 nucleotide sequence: TGTGCCAGCAGGAGTATAGCGGGATCAGGCGGGGAGCTGTTTTTT.

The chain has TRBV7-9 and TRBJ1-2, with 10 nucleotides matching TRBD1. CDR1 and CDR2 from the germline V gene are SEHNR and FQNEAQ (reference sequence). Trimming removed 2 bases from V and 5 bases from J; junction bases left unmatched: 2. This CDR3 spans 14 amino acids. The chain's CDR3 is CASSLSGQGYGYTF. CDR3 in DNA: TGTGCCAGCAGCTTATCGGGACAGGGGTATGGCTACACCTTC. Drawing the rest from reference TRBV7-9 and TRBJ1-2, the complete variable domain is DTGVSQNPRHKITKRGQNVTFRCDPISEHNRLYWYRQTLGQGPEFLTYFQNEAQLEKSRLLSDRFSAERPKGSFSTLEIQRTEQGDSAMYLCASSLSGQGYGYTFGSGTRLTVV.

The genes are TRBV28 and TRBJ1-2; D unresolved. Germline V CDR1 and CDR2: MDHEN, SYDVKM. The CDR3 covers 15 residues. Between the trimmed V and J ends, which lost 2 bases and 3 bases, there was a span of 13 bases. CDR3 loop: CASSLTLPGYYGYTF. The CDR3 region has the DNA TGTGCCAGCAGTTTAACTCTCCCGGGGTACTATGGCTACACCTTC.

The CDR3 is CASSSVISYRQGVSYEQYF. In DNA form, the CDR3 reads TGTGCCAGCAGTTCAGTAATTTCGTATAGACAGGGTGTTTCCTACGAGCAGTACTTC. J is TRBJ2-7 and V is TRBV27; 7 nucleotides line up with TRBD1. Germline assignment: CDR1 MNHEY and CDR2 SMNVEV (reference sequence). CDR3 length: 19 amino acids. Trimming at V came to 4 bases and at J to 1 base, leaving 19 bases not matched to a gene.

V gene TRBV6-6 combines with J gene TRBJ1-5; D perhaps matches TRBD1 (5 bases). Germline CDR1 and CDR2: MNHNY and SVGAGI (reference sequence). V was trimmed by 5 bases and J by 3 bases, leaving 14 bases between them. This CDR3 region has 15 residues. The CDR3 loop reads CASSKVGASNQPQHF. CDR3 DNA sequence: TGTGCCAGCAGTAAAGTAGGGGCCTCCAATCAGCCCCAGCATTTT.

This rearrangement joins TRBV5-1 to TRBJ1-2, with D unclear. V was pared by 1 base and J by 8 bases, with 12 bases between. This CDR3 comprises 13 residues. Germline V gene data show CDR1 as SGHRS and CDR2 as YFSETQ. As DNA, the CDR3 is TGCGCCAGCAGCTTGACGGGAACGAGGGGCTACACCTTC. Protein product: CASSLTGTRGYTF.

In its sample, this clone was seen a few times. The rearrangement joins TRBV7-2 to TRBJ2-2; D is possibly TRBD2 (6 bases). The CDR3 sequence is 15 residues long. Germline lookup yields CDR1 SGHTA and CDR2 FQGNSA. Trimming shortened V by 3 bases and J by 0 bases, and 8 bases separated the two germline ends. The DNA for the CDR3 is TGTGCCAGCAGCTTCGGGACTCCGAACACCGGGGAGCTGTTTTTT. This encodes CASSFGTPNTGELFF.

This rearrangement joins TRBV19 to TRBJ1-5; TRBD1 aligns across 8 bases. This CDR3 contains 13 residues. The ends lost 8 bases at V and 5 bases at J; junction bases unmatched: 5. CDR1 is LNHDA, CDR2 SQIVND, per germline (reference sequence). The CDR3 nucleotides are TGTGCCAGTTATCCAGGGGGCTATCAGCCCCAGCATTTT. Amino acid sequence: CASYPGGYQPQHF. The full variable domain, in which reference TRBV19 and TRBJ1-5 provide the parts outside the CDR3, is DGGITQSPKYLFRKEGQNVTLSCEQNLNHDAMYWYRQDPGQGLRLIYYSQIVNDFQKGDIAEGYSVSREKKESFPLTVTSAQKNPTAFYLCASYPGGYQPQHFGDGTRLSIL.

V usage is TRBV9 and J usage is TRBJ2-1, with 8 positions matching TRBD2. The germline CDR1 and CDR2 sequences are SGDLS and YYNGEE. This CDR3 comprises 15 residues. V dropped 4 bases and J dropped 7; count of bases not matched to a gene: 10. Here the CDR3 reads CASSPSGERGNEQFF. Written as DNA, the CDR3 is TGTGCCAGCAGCCCTTCGGGGGAGCGGGGGAATGAGCAGTTCTTC.

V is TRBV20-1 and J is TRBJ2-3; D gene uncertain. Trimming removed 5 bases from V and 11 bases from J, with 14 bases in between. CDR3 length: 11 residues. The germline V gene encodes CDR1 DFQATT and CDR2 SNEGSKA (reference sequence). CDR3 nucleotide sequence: TGCAGTGCTCCCAACGGTCTCGTGCAGTATTTT. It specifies CSAPNGLVQYF.

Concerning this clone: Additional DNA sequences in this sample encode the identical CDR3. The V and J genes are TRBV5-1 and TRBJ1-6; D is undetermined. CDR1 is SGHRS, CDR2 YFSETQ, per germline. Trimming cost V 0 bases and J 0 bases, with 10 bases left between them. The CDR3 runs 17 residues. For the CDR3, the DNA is TGCGCCAGCAGCTTGGGAGGCCCAAGCTCCTATAATTCACCCCTCCACTTT. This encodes CASSLGGPSSYNSPLHF.

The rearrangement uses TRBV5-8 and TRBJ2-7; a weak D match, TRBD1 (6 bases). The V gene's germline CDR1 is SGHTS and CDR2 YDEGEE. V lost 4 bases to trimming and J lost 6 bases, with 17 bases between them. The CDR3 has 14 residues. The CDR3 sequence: CASSGGQSSGEQYF. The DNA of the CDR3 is TGTGCCAGCAGCGGCGGACAGTCTTCGGGCGAGCAGTACTTC.

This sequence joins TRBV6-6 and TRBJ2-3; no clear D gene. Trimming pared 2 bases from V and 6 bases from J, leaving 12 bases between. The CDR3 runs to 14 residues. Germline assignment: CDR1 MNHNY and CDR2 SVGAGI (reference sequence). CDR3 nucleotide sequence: TGTGCCAGCAGTTACACCCGATACTCTGATACGCAGTATTTT. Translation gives CASSYTRYSDTQYF.

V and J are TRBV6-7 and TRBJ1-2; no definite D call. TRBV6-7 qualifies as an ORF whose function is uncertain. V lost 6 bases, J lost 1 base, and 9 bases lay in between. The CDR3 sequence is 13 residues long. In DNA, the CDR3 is TGTGCCAGCAGGGGCGCCAGTAACTATGGCTACACCTTC. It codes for CASRGASNYGYTF.